The T cell receptor (beta chain) under discussion was sequenced for a study of blood T cell repertoires in COVID-19. Study details: From the United States, Italy and Spain came samples of acute and convalescent COVID-19. T cells, B-cell-depleted T cells, or PBMCs provided the cDNA or gDNA that served as material.

V gave up 6 bases and J gave up 1 base, with 6 bases separating them. This CDR3 contains 13 residues. CDR1 is MRHNA and CDR2 is SNTAGT in the germline V gene. Per the study methods: Amplification with reference gene primers provided the estimates of nucleated cell counts. Some clones are missing from TCRdb's copy, which holds only in-frame ones; the method was immunoSEQ multiplex PCR. That table is the source of V, J and clone size, and D and trimming were worked out from the DNA. In the table there are 150,000 or so clones, roughly nine tenths of which are singletons. This receptor was obtained from a man aged 60-69 years with active or convalescent COVID-19. Material: peripheral blood. The genes are TRBV6-4 and TRBJ2-2; D is unresolved. The CDR3 is CASSPGNTGELFF. The CDR3 nucleotides are TGTGCCAGCAGCCCAGGGAACACCGGGGAGCTGTTTTTT.